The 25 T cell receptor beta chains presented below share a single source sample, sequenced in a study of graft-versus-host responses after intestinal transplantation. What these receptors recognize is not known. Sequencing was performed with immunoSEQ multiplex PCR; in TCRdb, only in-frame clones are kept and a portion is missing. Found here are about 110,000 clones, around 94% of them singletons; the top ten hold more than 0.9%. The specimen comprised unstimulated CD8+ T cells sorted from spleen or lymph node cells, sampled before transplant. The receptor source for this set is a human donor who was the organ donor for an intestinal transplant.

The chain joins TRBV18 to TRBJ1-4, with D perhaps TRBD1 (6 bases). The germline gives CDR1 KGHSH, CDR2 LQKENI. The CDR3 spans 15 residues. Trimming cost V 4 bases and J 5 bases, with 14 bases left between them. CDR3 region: CASSRADSLNEKLFF. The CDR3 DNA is TGTGCCAGCTCACGGGCGGACAGCCTAAATGAAAAACTGTTTTTT.

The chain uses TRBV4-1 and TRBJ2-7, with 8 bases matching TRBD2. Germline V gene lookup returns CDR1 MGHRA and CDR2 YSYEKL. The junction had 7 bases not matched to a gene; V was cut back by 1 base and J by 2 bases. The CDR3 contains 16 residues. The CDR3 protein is CASSQAGGGSAYEQYF. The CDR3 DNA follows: TGCGCCAGCAGCCAAGCCGGGGGGGGGTCAGCCTACGAGCAGTACTTC.

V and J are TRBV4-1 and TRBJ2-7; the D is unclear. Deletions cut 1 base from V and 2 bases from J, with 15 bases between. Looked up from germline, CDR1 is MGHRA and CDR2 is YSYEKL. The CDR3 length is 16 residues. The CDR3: CASSQALRQPAYEQYF. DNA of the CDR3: TGCGCCAGCAGCCAAGCCTTGAGACAACCAGCCTACGAGCAGTACTTC.

CDR3 sequence (DNA): TGCGCCAGCAGCCAAGATGCAGTAAACACTGAAGCTTTCTTT. Protein sequence: CASSQDAVNTEAFF. V gene TRBV4-1 combines with J gene TRBJ1-1; D not certain. The CDR3 is 14 residues long. Looked up from germline, CDR1 is MGHRA and CDR2 is YSYEKL. Deletions cut 0 bases from V and 2 bases from J, with 7 bases between.

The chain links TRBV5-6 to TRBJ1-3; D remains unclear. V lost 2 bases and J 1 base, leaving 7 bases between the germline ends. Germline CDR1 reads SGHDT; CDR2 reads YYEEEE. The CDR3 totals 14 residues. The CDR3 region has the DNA TGTGCCAGCAGCTTCGGGGTATCTGGAAACACCATATATTTT. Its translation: CASSFGVSGNTIYF.

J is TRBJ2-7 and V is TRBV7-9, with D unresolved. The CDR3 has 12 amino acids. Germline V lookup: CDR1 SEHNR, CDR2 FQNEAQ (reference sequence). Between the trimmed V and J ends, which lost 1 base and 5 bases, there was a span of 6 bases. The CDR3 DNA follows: TGTGCCAGCAGCTTAGGGGTAGACGAGCAGTACTTC. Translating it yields CASSLGVDEQYF.

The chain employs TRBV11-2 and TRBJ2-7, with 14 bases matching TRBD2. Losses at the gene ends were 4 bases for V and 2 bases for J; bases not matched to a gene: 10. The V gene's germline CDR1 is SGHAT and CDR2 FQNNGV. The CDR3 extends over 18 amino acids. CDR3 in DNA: TGTGCCAGCAGCTCGCGGACTAGCGGGAGGTCCTGGACCTACGAGCAGTACTTC. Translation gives CASSSRTSGRSWTYEQYF.

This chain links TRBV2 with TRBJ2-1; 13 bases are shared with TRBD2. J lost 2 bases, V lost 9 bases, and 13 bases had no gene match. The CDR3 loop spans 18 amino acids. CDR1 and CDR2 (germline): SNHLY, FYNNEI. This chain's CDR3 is CASQPNWTSGSTYNEQFF. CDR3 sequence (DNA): TGTGCCAGTCAACCTAATTGGACTAGCGGGAGCACCTACAATGAGCAGTTCTTC.

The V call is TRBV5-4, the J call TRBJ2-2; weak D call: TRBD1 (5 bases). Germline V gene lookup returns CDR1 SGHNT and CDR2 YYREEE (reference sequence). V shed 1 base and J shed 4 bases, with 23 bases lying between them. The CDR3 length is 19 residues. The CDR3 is CASSLFPWGRTVTTGELFF. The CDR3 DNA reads TGTGCCAGCAGCTTGTTCCCTTGGGGCCGGACCGTGACCACCGGGGAGCTGTTTTTT.

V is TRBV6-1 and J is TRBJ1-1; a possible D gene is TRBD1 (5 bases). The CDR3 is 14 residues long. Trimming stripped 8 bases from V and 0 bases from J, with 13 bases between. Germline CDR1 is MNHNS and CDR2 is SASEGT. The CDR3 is CASEEGIMNTEAFF. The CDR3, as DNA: TGTGCCAGCGAGGAGGGGATTATGAACACTGAAGCTTTCTTT.

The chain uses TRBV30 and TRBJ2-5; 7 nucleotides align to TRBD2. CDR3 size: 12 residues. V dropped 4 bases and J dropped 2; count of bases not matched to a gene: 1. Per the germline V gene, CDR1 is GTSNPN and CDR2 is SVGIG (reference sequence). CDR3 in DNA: TGTGCCTGGACTAGCGGACAAGAGACCCAGTACTTC. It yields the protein CAWTSGQETQYF.

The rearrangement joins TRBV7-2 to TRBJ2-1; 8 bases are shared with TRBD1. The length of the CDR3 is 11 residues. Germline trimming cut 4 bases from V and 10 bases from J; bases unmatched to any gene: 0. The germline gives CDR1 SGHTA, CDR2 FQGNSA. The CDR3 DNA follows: TGTGCCAGCAGCTGGACAGGGGAGCAGTTCTTC. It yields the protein CASSWTGEQFF. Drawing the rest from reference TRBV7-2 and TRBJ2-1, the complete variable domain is GAGVSQSPSNKVTEKGKDVELRCDPISGHTALYWYRQSLGQGLEFLIYFQGNSAPDKSGLPSDRFSAERTGGSVSTLTIQRTQQEDSAVYLCASSWTGEQFFGPGTRLTVL.

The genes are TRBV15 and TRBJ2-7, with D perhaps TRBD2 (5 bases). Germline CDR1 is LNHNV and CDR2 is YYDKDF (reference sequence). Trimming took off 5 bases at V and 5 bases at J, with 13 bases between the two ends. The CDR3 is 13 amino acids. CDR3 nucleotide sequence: TGTGCCACCAGCCCGAGGGCCCTGGACGAGCAGTACTTC. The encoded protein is CATSPRALDEQYF.

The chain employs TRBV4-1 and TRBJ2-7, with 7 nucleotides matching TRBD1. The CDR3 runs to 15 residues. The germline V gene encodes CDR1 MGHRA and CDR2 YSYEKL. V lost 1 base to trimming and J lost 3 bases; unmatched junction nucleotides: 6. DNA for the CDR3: TGCGCCAGCAGCCAAGTGACCCAGGGGGACTACGAGCAGTACTTC. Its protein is CASSQVTQGDYEQYF.

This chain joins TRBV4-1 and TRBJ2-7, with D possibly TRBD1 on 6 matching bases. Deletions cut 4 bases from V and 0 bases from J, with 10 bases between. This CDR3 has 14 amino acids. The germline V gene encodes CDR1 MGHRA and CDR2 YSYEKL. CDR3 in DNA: TGCGCCAGCAGCCCTCGGACAGTCTCCTACGAGCAGTACTTC. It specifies CASSPRTVSYEQYF.

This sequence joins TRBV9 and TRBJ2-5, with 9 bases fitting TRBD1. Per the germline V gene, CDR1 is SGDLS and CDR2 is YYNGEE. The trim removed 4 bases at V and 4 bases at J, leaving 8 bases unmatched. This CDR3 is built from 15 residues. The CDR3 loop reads CASSLTGGWGETQYF. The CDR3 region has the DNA TGTGCCAGCAGCTTGACAGGGGGATGGGGAGAGACCCAGTACTTC.

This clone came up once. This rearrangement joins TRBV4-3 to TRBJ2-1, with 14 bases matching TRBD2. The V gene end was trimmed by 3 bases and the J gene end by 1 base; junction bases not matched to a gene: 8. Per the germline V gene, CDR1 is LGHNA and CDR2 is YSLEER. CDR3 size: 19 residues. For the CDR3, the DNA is TGCGCCAGCAGCCACAAGCCGGGACTAGCGGGAGTGTCCTACAATGAGCAGTTCTTC. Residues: CASSHKPGLAGVSYNEQFF.

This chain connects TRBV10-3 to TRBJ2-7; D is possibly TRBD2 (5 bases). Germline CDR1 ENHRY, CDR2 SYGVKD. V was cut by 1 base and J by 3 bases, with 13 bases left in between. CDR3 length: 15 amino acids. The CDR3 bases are TGTGCCATCAGTGAGTTCCCCGGGATGAACTACGAGCAGTACTTC. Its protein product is CAISEFPGMNYEQYF.

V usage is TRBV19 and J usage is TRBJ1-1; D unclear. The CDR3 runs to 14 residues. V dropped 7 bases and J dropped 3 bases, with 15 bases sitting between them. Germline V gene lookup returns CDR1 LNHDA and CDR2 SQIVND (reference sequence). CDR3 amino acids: CASTPAGRHTEAFF. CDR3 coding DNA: TGTGCCAGTACCCCGGCCGGGAGGCACACTGAAGCTTTCTTT. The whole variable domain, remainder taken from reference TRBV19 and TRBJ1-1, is DGGITQSPKYLFRKEGQNVTLSCEQNLNHDAMYWYRQDPGQGLRLIYYSQIVNDFQKGDIAEGYSVSREKKESFPLTVTSAQKNPTAFYLCASTPAGRHTEAFFGQGTRLTVV.

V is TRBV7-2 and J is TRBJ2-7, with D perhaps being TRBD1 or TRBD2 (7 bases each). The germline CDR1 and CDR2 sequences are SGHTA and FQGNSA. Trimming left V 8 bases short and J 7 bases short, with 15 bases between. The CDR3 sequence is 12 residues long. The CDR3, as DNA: TGTGCCAGCGGGGAGGGGGCGCATGAGCAGTACTTC. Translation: CASGEGAHEQYF.

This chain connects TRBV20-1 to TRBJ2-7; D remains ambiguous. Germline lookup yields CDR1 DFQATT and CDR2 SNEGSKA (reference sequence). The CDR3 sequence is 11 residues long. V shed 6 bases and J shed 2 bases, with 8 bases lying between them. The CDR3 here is CSAADTYEQYF. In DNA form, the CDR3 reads TGCAGTGCCGCCGACACCTACGAGCAGTACTTC.

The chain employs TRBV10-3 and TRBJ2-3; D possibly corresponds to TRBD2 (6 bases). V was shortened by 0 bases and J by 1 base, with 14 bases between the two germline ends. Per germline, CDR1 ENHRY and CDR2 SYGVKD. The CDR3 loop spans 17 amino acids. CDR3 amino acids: CAISESIVSGGTDTQYF. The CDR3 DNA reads TGTGCCATCAGTGAGTCGATCGTTAGCGGAGGCACAGATACGCAGTATTTT.

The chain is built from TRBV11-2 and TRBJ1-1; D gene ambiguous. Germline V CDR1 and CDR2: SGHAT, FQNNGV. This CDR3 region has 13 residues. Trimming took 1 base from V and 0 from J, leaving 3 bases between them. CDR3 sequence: CASSLGMNTEAFF. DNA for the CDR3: TGTGCCAGCAGCTTAGGTATGAACACTGAAGCTTTCTTT. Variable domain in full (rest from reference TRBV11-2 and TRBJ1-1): EAGVAQSPRYKIIEKRQSVAFWCNPISGHATLYWYQQILGQGPKLLIQFQNNGVVDDSQLPKDRFSAERLKGVDSTLKIQPAKLEDSAVYLCASSLGMNTEAFFGQGTRLTVV.

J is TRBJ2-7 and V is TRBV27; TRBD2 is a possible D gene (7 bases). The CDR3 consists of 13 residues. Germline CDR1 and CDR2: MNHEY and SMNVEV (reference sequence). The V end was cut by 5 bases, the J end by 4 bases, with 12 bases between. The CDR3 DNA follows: TGTGCCAGCAGTCGGGGGGCAATGTACGAGCAGTACTTC. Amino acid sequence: CASSRGAMYEQYF.

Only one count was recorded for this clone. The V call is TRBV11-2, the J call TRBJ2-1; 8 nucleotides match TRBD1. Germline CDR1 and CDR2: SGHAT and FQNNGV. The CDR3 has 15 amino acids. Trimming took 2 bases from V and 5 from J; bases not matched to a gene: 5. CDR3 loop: CASSLQGATNNEQFF. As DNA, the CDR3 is TGTGCCAGCAGCTTACAGGGGGCGACAAACAATGAGCAGTTCTTC.